The 14 T cell receptor beta chains below were found in one sample sequenced in a study of T cells in women clearing cervical HPV infection. Clones were sequenced by immunoSEQ multiplex PCR, and TCRdb holds only the in-frame ones, with some missing. The sample data list 25,000 to 35,000 clones. Sequencing was performed on blood buffy coat. These receptors originate from a woman between 18 and 70 years old with a cervical HPV16 infection that either progressed to CIN3+ or cleared (not recorded which).

On this clone itself: The CDR3 end falls 3 residues outside the read, so it is completed with the germline J gene. The chain uses TRBV7-7 and TRBJ2-3; D gene ambiguous. This CDR3 comprises 14 residues. Deletions cut 1 base from V and 6 bases from J, with 11 bases between. Germline lookup yields CDR1 SSHAT and CDR2 FNYEAQ (reference sequence). CDR3 DNA, as far as it was read: TGTGCCAGCAGCTTAGGGTCACCCGGTGATACG. Translation: CASSLGSPGDT. The complete CDR3 reads CASSLGSPGDTQYF.

In regard to this clone: The CDR3 extends 3 residues past the end of the read, so its final part is completed from the germline J gene. The V and J genes are TRBV7-9 and TRBJ2-4, with D possibly TRBD2 on 6 matching bases. The CDR3 has 14 amino acids. In germline, CDR1 is SEHNR, CDR2 FQNEAQ (reference sequence). The CDR3 reads CASSRAEGSGGQYF. The CDR3 bases that were read are TGTGCCAGCAGCCGAGCGGAGGGCTCGGGTGGT.

Details on this clone: The read stops 3 residues short of the end of the CDR3; the missing end is completed from the germline J gene. The J gene is TRBJ2-3, the V gene TRBV12-3 or TRBV12-4; possible D gene TRBD2, 6 bases. The germline V and J ends were trimmed by 2 bases and 7 bases, with 22 bases remaining between them. CDR3 length: 17 residues. The DNA read from the CDR3 is TGTGCCAGCAGTTTACACGGAACCATCCCTGGGGGGAATACG. Translation gives CASSLHGTIPGGNT. The CDR3 reads in full as CASSLHGTIPGGNTQYF.

Regarding this clone: With the read ending 3 residues before the CDR3 end, the germline J gene is used to fill in that end. The V call is TRBV30, the J call TRBJ1-2; D is unresolved. Per the germline V gene, CDR1 is GTSNPN and CDR2 is SVGIG (reference sequence). The CDR3 length is 16 residues. The CDR3 bases that were read are TGTGCCTGGAGTACCTGGACGGGCACTAGCACAGATACC. Translating it yields CAWSTWTGTSTDT. The whole CDR3 is CAWSTWTGTSTDTYTF.

Comments on this clone: The CDR3 end lies 3 residues beyond the end of the read and is filled in from the germline J gene. The rearrangement links TRBV30 to TRBJ2-2; possible D gene TRBD2, 5 bases. CDR1 and CDR2 (germline): GTSNPN, SVGIG (reference sequence). This CDR3 comprises 17 residues. CDR3 amino acids: CAGYSSPTTSVNSPLFF. The DNA read from the CDR3 is TGTGCCGGATACAGTTCCCCGACTACCAGCGTTAATTCACCG.

About this clone itself: The observed sequence ends 3 residues before the CDR3 terminus, with the missing tail filled in from the germline J gene. This sequence joins TRBV19 and TRBJ1-2, with TRBD1 matching 7 bases. This CDR3 has 13 amino acids. CDR1 is LNHDA, CDR2 SQIVND, per germline (reference sequence). CDR3 sequence reads: CASSRDRANDYTF. The sequenced part of the CDR3 DNA is TGTGCCAGTAGTAGGGACAGAGCAAATGAC.

Here the CDR3 reads CASSPGLAGVYEQYF. Incomplete CDR3 DNA: TGTGCCAGCAGCCCAGGACTAGCGGGAGTCTACGAG. The rearrangement links TRBV5-5 to TRBJ2-7; 13 nucleotides line up with TRBD2. Coverage ceases 3 residues before the CDR3 finishes, and the germline J gene fills in the end. Germline CDR1 SGHKS, CDR2 YYEKEE (reference sequence). Trimming took 4 bases from V and 3 from J; bases not matched to a gene: 4. The CDR3 consists of 15 residues.

Points on this clone: The read is 3 residues too short to cover the CDR3 end, so that end is filled in from the germline J gene. The chain links TRBV6-1 to TRBJ2-3, with D possibly being TRBD1 (6 bases). The CDR3 has 15 residues. Germline V lookup: CDR1 MNHNS, CDR2 SASEGT. Incomplete CDR3 DNA: TGTGCCAGCAGTGAGGGGGCGGCAGCTCAAGAGACG. Its translation: CASSEGAAAQET. The CDR3, in full, reads CASSEGAAAQETQYF.

A remark on this clone: The read ends 3 residues before the CDR3 terminus; that terminus is restored from the germline J gene. The chain carries TRBV27 and TRBJ2-3; TRBD2 matches 11 bases. The CDR3 is 16 residues long. V shed 5 bases and J 5 bases; nucleotides not matched to a gene: 9. Per germline, CDR1 MNHEY and CDR2 SMNVEV (reference sequence). CDR3 amino acids: CASSPTSGSGKDTQYF. The CDR3 bases that were read are TGTGCCAGCAGTCCCACTAGCGGGAGCGGCAAAGATACG.

Points on this clone: Coverage ceases 3 residues before the CDR3 finishes, and the germline J gene fills in the end. The J gene is TRBJ2-1, the V gene TRBV24-1; no clear D. The CDR3 spans 13 residues. Trimming removed 0 bases at V and 6 bases at J, with 5 bases between. From germline, CDR1 is KGHDR and CDR2 SFDVKD. The CDR3 protein is CATSDLLPNEQFF. Partial CDR3 DNA: TGTGCCACCAGTGATTTGCTCCCCAATGAG.

Concerning this clone itself: The read falls 3 residues short of the CDR3 end, and the missing part is taken from the germline J gene. The gene calls are TRBV20-1 and TRBJ1-2, with TRBD1 as a possible D gene (5 bases). The germline V and J ends were trimmed by 0 bases and 0 bases, with 17 bases remaining between them. CDR1 is DFQATT and CDR2 is SNEGSKA in the germline V gene (reference sequence). The CDR3 is 17 amino acids. The CDR3 loop reads CSARDGAGWNPNYGYTF. Incomplete CDR3 DNA: TGCAGTGCTAGAGATGGTGCAGGGTGGAACCCTAACTATGGC.

Points on this clone: The read finishes 3 residues shy of the CDR3 end, and the germline J gene is used to complete it. The gene calls are TRBV5-1 and TRBJ2-7; TRBD2 matches 13 bases. This CDR3 is 15 amino acids long. V trimming: 3 bases; J trimming: 2 bases; junction bases outside the gene matches: 2. Germline values: CDR1 SGHRS, CDR2 YFSETQ. The CDR3 reads CASSSGLAGAYEQYF. The sequenced CDR3 bases are TGCGCCAGCAGCTCCGGACTAGCGGGAGCCTACGAG.

On this clone: The missing CDR3 end, 3 residues past where the read stops, is filled in from the germline J gene. This chain joins TRBV5-6 and TRBJ2-4, with a possible D match to TRBD2 (5 bases). Germline-derived CDR1 and CDR2 are SGHDT and YYEEEE. The CDR3 length is 13 residues. The DNA read from the CDR3 is TGTGCCAGCAGCTTGATGTTTGGACTTGGT. As protein: CASSLMFGLG. The full CDR3 protein reads CASSLMFGLGQYF.

Note on this clone: The DNA ends 3 residues before the CDR3 does, and the rest of the CDR3 is filled in from the germline J gene. V gene TRBV9 combines with J gene TRBJ2-2; D gene uncertain. Germline CDR1 is SGDLS and CDR2 is YYNGEE. CDR3 length: 13 residues. Trimming took 0 bases from V and 6 from J, leaving 6 bases between them. Incomplete CDR3 DNA: TGTGCCAGCAGCGTAGCAGTTCCCGGGGAG. Residues: CASSVAVPGE. The full-length CDR3 reads as CASSVAVPGELFF.